Shown below are 13 T cell receptor beta chains from a single sample sequenced in a study of OX40 agonist ivuxolimab in advanced cancers. Method: immunoSEQ multiplex PCR; TCRdb's copy keeps in-frame clones and lacks some. Among approximately 57,000 clones, approximately 78% were seen once, and the ten largest hold 0.7% to 0.8%. The sequenced sample was CD4+ or CD8+ T cells sorted from blood, obtained in a trial of the OX40 agonist ivuxolimab. The receptors here all came from an adult with an advanced solid tumor such as melanoma, head and neck, liver or kidney cancer.

V and J are TRBV23-1 and TRBJ1-1, with D tentatively TRBD1 (6 bases). TRBV23-1 is identified as an open reading frame with a role that is uncertain. The V gene lost 3 bases and the J gene lost 5 bases, with 10 bases spanning the gap. The CDR3 covers 13 residues. The CDR3 nucleotides read TGCGCCAGCAGTCATAGGGGGATGACTGAAGCTTTCTTT. Its protein is CASSHRGMTEAFF.

The V gene is TRBV18, the J gene TRBJ1-5; 10 bases line up with TRBD1. V lost 3 bases, J lost 6 bases, and 5 bases stayed unmatched. Germline V gene data show CDR1 as KGHSH and CDR2 as LQKENI. The CDR3 consists of 15 residues. CDR3 in amino acids: CASSPGTGVGQPQHF. For the CDR3, the DNA is TGTGCCAGCTCACCGGGGACAGGGGTTGGTCAGCCCCAGCATTTT.

This clone showed up just a few times. This chain links TRBV9 with TRBJ1-6; TRBD1 matches 7 bases. Germline CDR1 SGDLS, CDR2 YYNGEE. V shed 0 bases, J shed 10 bases, and the junction held 4 bases outside the gene matches. This CDR3 contains 14 residues. The CDR3 region is CASSVEGQTSPLHF. For the CDR3, the DNA is TGTGCCAGCAGCGTAGAGGGACAGACCTCACCCCTCCACTTT. The whole variable domain, filled in from reference TRBV9 and TRBJ1-6, reads DSGVTQTPKHLITATGQRVTLRCSPRSGDLSVYWYQQSLDQGLQFLIQYYNGEERAKGNILERFSAQQFPDLHSELNLSSLELGDSALYFCASSVEGQTSPLHFGNGTRLTVT.

This clone was recorded a few times. This rearrangement joins TRBV7-8 to TRBJ1-3, with D maybe TRBD1 (5 bases). V shed 2 bases and J shed 0 bases, with 11 bases lying between them. This CDR3 is 16 amino acids long. Germline CDR1 and CDR2: SGHVS and FQNEAQ. The CDR3 region is CASSLQDSNSGNTIYF. For the CDR3, the DNA is TGTGCCAGCAGCTTACAAGACAGCAACTCTGGAAACACCATATATTTT.

This sequence joins TRBV7-9 and TRBJ1-2, with a tentative D call TRBD1 (5 bases). From germline, CDR1 is SEHNR and CDR2 FQNEAQ (reference sequence). V was clipped by 1 base and J by 4 bases, with 7 bases between them. The CDR3 extends over 13 amino acids. CDR3 DNA: TGTGCCAGCAGCTTAGATCAGGGCTATGGCTACACCTTC. It codes for CASSLDQGYGYTF.

This clone occurred once. The chain links TRBV7-6 to TRBJ2-3, with 7 bases lining up with TRBD1. The CDR3 length is 15 residues. J gave up 0 bases and V 4 bases, and 4 bases lay outside the gene matches. CDR1 and CDR2 from the germline V gene are SGHVS and FNYEAQ. CDR3 region: CASSWTTGSTDTQYF. CDR3 bases: TGTGCCAGCAGCTGGACGACAGGGAGCACAGATACGCAGTATTTT.

The chain has TRBV6-1 and TRBJ1-2; D possibly corresponds to TRBD1 (5 bases). The CDR3 length is 14 residues. Per germline, CDR1 MNHNS and CDR2 SASEGT. Trimming took off 7 bases at V and 1 base at J, with 13 bases between the two ends. The CDR3 region has the DNA TGTGCCAGCACCCGGGACTCAGTTAACTATGGCTACACCTTC. It encodes CASTRDSVNYGYTF.

A remark on this clone: Other DNA variants within this sample encode the same CDR3. V usage is TRBV5-4 and J usage is TRBJ1-3, with unresolved D. Germline V gene sequence: CDR1 SGHNT, CDR2 YYREEE (reference sequence). Trimming shortened V by 4 bases and J by 3 bases, and 8 bases separated the two germline ends. The CDR3 runs 13 residues. The CDR3 sequence is CASSPTGGNTIYF. CDR3 DNA: TGTGCCAGCAGCCCCACTGGTGGAAACACCATATATTTT.

The count of this clone is one. The V gene is TRBV19, the J gene TRBJ1-1, with 9 bases that match TRBD1. In germline, CDR1 is LNHDA, CDR2 SQIVND (reference sequence). V dropped 6 bases and J dropped 4; count of bases not matched to a gene: 9. There are 15 residues in the CDR3. The CDR3 reads CASSPLGQGLTEAFF. CDR3 DNA sequence: TGTGCCAGTAGCCCCTTGGGACAGGGCCTCACTGAAGCTTTCTTT.

J is TRBJ2-7 and V is TRBV5-1; 9 positions agree with TRBD1. Germline CDR1 reads SGHRS; CDR2 reads YFSETQ. With V trimmed by 3 bases and J by 7 bases, 14 bases remained unmatched. This CDR3 comprises 16 residues. This CDR3 is CASSSSGQGLRGEQYF. The DNA for the CDR3 is TGCGCCAGCAGCTCCTCGGGACAGGGATTAAGGGGGGAGCAGTACTTC.

The V gene is TRBV11-2, the J gene TRBJ1-3, with D unresolved. CDR1 is SGHAT, CDR2 FQNNGV, per germline. Trimming left V 3 bases short and J 8 bases short, with 8 bases between. The CDR3 contains 12 residues. CDR3 residues: CASSFKTDTIYF. The DNA for the CDR3 is TGTGCCAGCAGCTTTAAGACGGACACCATATATTTT. Full variable domain (missing parts from reference TRBV11-2 and TRBJ1-3): EAGVAQSPRYKIIEKRQSVAFWCNPISGHATLYWYQQILGQGPKLLIQFQNNGVVDDSQLPKDRFSAERLKGVDSTLKIQPAKLEDSAVYLCASSFKTDTIYFGEGSWLTVV.

V gene TRBV5-1 combines with J gene TRBJ1-1; no clear D. Germline CDR1 SGHRS, CDR2 YFSETQ. V was pared by 6 bases and J by 6 bases, with 18 bases between. There are 14 residues in the CDR3. The CDR3 DNA reads as TGCGCCAGCACGCTCCTGCAGTTTGAAGCTGAAGCTTTCTTT. It encodes CASTLLQFEAEAFF.

This chain links TRBV5-1 with TRBJ2-7; D is ambiguous. The V gene's germline CDR1 is SGHRS and CDR2 YFSETQ. The CDR3 length is 13 residues. V lost 0 bases and J lost 2, with 6 bases in between. The CDR3 DNA follows: TGCGCCAGCAGCTTGGAAATAGCCTACGAGCAGTACTTC. It is translated as CASSLEIAYEQYF.